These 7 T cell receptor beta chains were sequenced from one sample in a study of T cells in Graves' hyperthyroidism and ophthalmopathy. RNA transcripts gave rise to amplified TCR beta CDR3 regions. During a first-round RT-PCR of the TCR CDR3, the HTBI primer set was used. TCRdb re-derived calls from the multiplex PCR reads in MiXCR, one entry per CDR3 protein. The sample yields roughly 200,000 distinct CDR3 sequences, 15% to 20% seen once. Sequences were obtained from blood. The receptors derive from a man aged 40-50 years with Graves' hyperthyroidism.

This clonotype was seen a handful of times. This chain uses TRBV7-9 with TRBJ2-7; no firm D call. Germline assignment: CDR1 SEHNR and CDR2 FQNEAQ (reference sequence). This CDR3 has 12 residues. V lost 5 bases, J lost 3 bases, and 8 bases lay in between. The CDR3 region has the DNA TGTGCCAGCAGCCCTATTCTCTACGAGCAGTACTTC. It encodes CASSPILYEQYF.

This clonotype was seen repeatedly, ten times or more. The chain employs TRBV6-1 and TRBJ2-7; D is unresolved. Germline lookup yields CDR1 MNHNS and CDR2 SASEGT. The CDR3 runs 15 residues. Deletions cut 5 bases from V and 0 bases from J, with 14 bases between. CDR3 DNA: TGTGCCAGCAGTCCCCAAGATGTGCCCTCCTACGAGCAGTACTTC. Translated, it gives CASSPQDVPSYEQYF.

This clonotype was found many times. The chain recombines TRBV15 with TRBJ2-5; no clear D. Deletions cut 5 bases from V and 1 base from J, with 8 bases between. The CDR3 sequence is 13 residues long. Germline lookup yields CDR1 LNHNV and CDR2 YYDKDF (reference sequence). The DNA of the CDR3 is TGTGCCACCAGCTCTATCCCCCAAGAGACCCAGTACTTC. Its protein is CATSSIPQETQYF.

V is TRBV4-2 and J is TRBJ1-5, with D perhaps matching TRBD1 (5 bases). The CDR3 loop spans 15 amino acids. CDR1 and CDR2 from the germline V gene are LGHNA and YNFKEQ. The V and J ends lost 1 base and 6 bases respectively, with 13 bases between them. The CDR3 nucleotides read TGTGCCAGCAGCCAAGGGTTCAGGGAAAGTCAGCCCCAGCATTTT. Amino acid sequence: CASSQGFRESQPQHF.

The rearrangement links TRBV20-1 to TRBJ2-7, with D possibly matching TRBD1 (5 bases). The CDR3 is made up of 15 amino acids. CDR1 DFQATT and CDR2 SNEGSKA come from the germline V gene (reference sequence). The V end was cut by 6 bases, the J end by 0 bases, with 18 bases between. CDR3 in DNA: TGCAGTGCCATTAGGGGCAGGGATAGCTCCTACGAGCAGTACTTC. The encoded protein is CSAIRGRDSSYEQYF.

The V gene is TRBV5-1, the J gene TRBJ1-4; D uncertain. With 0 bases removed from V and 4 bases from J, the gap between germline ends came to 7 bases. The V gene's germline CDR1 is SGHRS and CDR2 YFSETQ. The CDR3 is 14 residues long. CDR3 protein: CASSLERGNEKLFF. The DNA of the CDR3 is TGCGCCAGCAGCTTGGAGCGGGGTAATGAAAAACTGTTTTTT.

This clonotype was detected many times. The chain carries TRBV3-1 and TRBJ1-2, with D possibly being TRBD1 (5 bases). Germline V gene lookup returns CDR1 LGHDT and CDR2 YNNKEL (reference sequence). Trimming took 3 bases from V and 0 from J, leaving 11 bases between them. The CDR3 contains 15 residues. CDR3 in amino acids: CASSHDSLTNYGYTF. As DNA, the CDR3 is TGTGCCAGCAGCCATGACAGCCTCACTAACTATGGCTACACCTTC.